Listed here are 32 T cell receptor beta chains from one sample, sequenced in a study of shared clonotypes between healthy human individuals. Libraries were prepared by immunoSEQ multiplex PCR; TCRdb keeps only in-frame clonotypes and omits some of them. The profile shows about 1 million clones, around 74% of them singletons. The sequenced material came from memory CD4+ T cells sorted from blood. Subset specified: CD45RA-negative fraction. The receptor source for this set is a man in his late teens or twenties in good health.

This clone was observed a few times. The chain joins TRBV9 to TRBJ2-3; D assignment may be TRBD1 or TRBD2 (5 bases each). Germline assignment: CDR1 SGDLS and CDR2 YYNGEE. The CDR3 extends over 15 amino acids. Trimming left V 4 bases short and J 1 base short, with 13 bases between. This chain's CDR3 is CASSSGTMRTDTQYF. The CDR3, as DNA: TGTGCCAGCAGCTCCGGGACGATGCGCACAGATACGCAGTATTTT. Variable domain in full (rest from reference TRBV9 and TRBJ2-3): DSGVTQTPKHLITATGQRVTLRCSPRSGDLSVYWYQQSLDQGLQFLIQYYNGEERAKGNILERFSAQQFPDLHSELNLSSLELGDSALYFCASSSGTMRTDTQYFGPGTRLTVL.

This rearrangement joins TRBV4-1 to TRBJ1-3; D is perhaps TRBD1 (5 bases). V was shortened by 4 bases and J by 4 bases, with 11 bases between the two germline ends. The germline gives CDR1 MGHRA, CDR2 YSYEKL. The CDR3 extends over 14 amino acids. This CDR3 is CASSLGTFGNTIYF. In nucleotides, the CDR3 is TGCGCCAGCAGCCTCGGGACCTTCGGAAACACCATATATTTT.

The chain carries TRBV28 and TRBJ1-1, with no clear D. The CDR3 is 13 residues long. Germline V lookup: CDR1 MDHEN, CDR2 SYDVKM. Between the trimmed V and J ends, which lost 3 bases and 7 bases, there was a span of 12 bases. The CDR3 sequence is CASSFSADIEAFF. The CDR3, as DNA: TGTGCCAGCAGTTTCAGTGCTGATATTGAAGCTTTCTTT.

This clone was found a few times. The chain has TRBV29-1 and TRBJ1-4; D gene unclear. The CDR3 consists of 15 residues. The germline V gene encodes CDR1 SQVTM and CDR2 ANQGSEA. Deletions cut 0 bases from V and 6 bases from J, with 14 bases between. This CDR3 is CSVEEEAASHEKLFF. DNA of the CDR3: TGCAGCGTTGAAGAGGAGGCAGCCTCTCATGAAAAACTGTTTTTT.

CDR3 residues: CASGAVITDTQYF. In DNA form, the CDR3 reads TGCGCCAGCGGGGCGGTAATCACAGATACGCAGTATTTT. J is TRBJ2-3 and V is TRBV5-1, with D perhaps matching TRBD1 (5 bases). Trimming shortened V by 7 bases and J by 2 bases, and 11 bases separated the two germline ends. There are 13 residues in the CDR3. Germline values: CDR1 SGHRS, CDR2 YFSETQ.

The chain joins TRBV5-6 to TRBJ1-4; TRBD1 aligns across 8 bases. This CDR3 has 15 amino acids. J gave up 5 bases and V 2 bases, and 5 bases lay outside the gene matches. Germline V gives CDR1 SGHDT, CDR2 YYEEEE. The CDR3 protein is CASSFRGRWNEKLFF. The CDR3 region has the DNA TGTGCCAGCAGCTTCAGGGGGCGGTGGAATGAAAAACTGTTTTTT.

This chain connects TRBV11-3 to TRBJ2-6; D is unclear. CDR1 and CDR2 (germline): SGHNT, YENEEA. Deletions cut 0 bases from V and 4 bases from J, with 13 bases between. This CDR3 is built from 17 residues. Written as DNA, the CDR3 is TGTGCCAGCAGCTTAGATCGCCCCGGGCGCGGGGCCAACGTCCTGACTTTC. Translation: CASSLDRPGRGANVLTF.

This clone was detected only a few times. This sample also contains other DNA sequences that code for the same CDR3. CDR3 DNA: TGTGCCAGTAGTATAGAGTCCTCTGGGGCCAACGTCCTGACTTTC. Amino acids: CASSIESSGANVLTF. The rearrangement links TRBV19 to TRBJ2-6; no reliable D call. V was clipped by 0 bases and J by 0 bases, with 3 bases between them. The germline CDR1 and CDR2 sequences are LNHDA and SQIVND (reference sequence). This CDR3 contains 15 residues.

This chain links TRBV7-8 with TRBJ2-2, with D perhaps being TRBD1 or TRBD2 (7 bases each). Per germline, CDR1 SGHVS and CDR2 FQNEAQ. Trimming cost V 4 bases and J 6 bases, with 12 bases left between them. This CDR3 has 14 residues. CDR3 sequence: CASSSTGRAGELFF. In nucleotides, the CDR3 is TGTGCCAGCAGCTCGACAGGGAGGGCCGGGGAGCTGTTTTTT. Drawing the rest from reference TRBV7-8 and TRBJ2-2, the complete variable domain is GAGVSQSPRYKVAKRGQDVALRCDPISGHVSLFWYQQALGQGPEFLTYFQNEAQLDKSGLPSDRFFAERPEGSVSTLKIQRTQQEDSAVYLCASSSTGRAGELFFGEGSRLTVL.

This clone appeared many times. The genes are TRBV9 and TRBJ2-7; possible D gene TRBD2, 6 bases. Germline-derived CDR1 and CDR2 are SGDLS and YYNGEE. This CDR3 region has 15 residues. V was pared by 0 bases and J by 4 bases, with 14 bases between. CDR3 DNA: TGTGCCAGCAGCGTAGGGTGGGGGGAGGCTTACGAGCAGTACTTC. This sequence encodes CASSVGWGEAYEQYF.

On this clone: Other DNA sequences in the same sample also yield this CDR3. V usage is TRBV6-6 and J usage is TRBJ1-5; unclear D gene. CDR3 size: 13 residues. Trimming took off 2 bases at V and 2 bases at J, with 4 bases between the two ends. Germline CDR1 MNHNY, CDR2 SVGAGI (reference sequence). The CDR3 reads CASSYGGNQPQHF. The CDR3 nucleotides read TGTGCCAGCAGTTACGGCGGCAATCAGCCCCAGCATTTT.

This sequence joins TRBV11-2 and TRBJ1-6; TRBD1 might be the D (6 bases). Germline-derived CDR1 and CDR2 are SGHAT and FQNNGV. The CDR3 consists of 15 residues. Trimming removed 5 bases from V and 0 bases from J, with 8 bases in between. CDR3 sequence reads: CASSPRGSYNSPLHF. The CDR3 DNA follows: TGTGCCAGCAGCCCCAGGGGCTCCTATAATTCACCCCTCCACTTT.

This clone has at least ten counts. The chain links TRBV7-9 to TRBJ2-7; tentatively, D is TRBD1 or TRBD2 (7 bases each). Germline V lookup: CDR1 SEHNR, CDR2 FQNEAQ (reference sequence). The CDR3 loop spans 16 amino acids. Trimming cost V 5 bases and J 1 base, with 18 bases left between them. CDR3 amino acids: CASSSPQGGGSYEQYF. CDR3 nucleotides: TGTGCCAGCAGCAGCCCCCAGGGGGGGGGATCCTACGAGCAGTACTTC.

This clone was picked up a small number of times. The V gene is TRBV5-6, the J gene TRBJ1-5, with 12 bases fitting TRBD1. The junction had 2 bases not matched to a gene; V was cut back by 3 bases and J by 7 bases. This CDR3 is built from 14 residues. Germline CDR1 and CDR2: SGHDT and YYEEEE. CDR3: CASSSGQGAQPQHF. The CDR3 coding sequence is TGTGCCAGCAGCTCGGGACAGGGGGCACAGCCCCAGCATTTT. The full variable domain, completed using reference TRBV5-6 and TRBJ1-5, is DAGVTQSPTHLIKTRGQQVTLRCSPKSGHDTVSWYQQALGQGPQFIFQYYEEEERQRGNFPDRFSGHQFPNYSSELNVNALLLGDSALYLCASSSGQGAQPQHFGDGTRLSIL.

A word on this clone: The same CDR3 also results from other DNA sequences found in this sample. This chain uses TRBV2 with TRBJ1-3, with 8 nucleotides matching TRBD1. The junction had 5 bases not matched to a gene; V was cut back by 9 bases and J by 7 bases. Germline loops: CDR1 SNHLY, CDR2 FYNNEI. This CDR3 comprises 12 residues. As DNA, the CDR3 is TGTGCCAGTAAAGGACAGGGCAACACCATATATTTT. The encoded protein is CASKGQGNTIYF.

Comments on this clone: The sample holds other DNA sequences that translate to the same CDR3. The chain employs TRBV11-2 and TRBJ1-2; D is perhaps TRBD1 (5 bases). The CDR3 consists of 13 residues. The V end was cut by 0 bases, the J end by 6 bases, with 8 bases between. Germline V gives CDR1 SGHAT, CDR2 FQNNGV. CDR3 sequence: CASSLDRVDGYTF. Here the CDR3 DNA reads TGTGCCAGCAGCTTAGACAGGGTAGATGGCTACACCTTC.

The chain links TRBV18 to TRBJ2-7; no definite D call. This CDR3 spans 14 amino acids. The V and J ends lost 2 bases and 6 bases respectively, with 14 bases between them. Germline lookup yields CDR1 KGHSH and CDR2 LQKENI. The CDR3 here is CASSPGSEVLEQYF. CDR3 DNA sequence: TGTGCCAGCTCACCAGGAAGCGAGGTCCTCGAGCAGTACTTC.

The V and J genes are TRBV7-9 and TRBJ2-3; 8 nucleotides line up with TRBD1. There are 16 residues in the CDR3. Germline trimming cut 5 bases from V and 6 bases from J; bases unmatched to any gene: 13. Germline CDR1 reads SEHNR; CDR2 reads FQNEAQ (reference sequence). The DNA for the CDR3 is TGTGCCAGCAGCCCCCACAGGGGGATGATCACGGATACGCAGTATTTT. Protein: CASSPHRGMITDTQYF.

The rearrangement uses TRBV6-6 and TRBJ2-4; 8 bases line up with TRBD1. J was trimmed by 8 bases and V by 6 bases; bases with no gene match: 15. In germline, CDR1 is MNHNY, CDR2 SVGAGI (reference sequence). This CDR3 contains 16 residues. The CDR3 reads CASSPYSTGEKDIQYF. CDR3 DNA: TGTGCCAGCAGCCCATACTCGACAGGGGAAAAAGACATTCAGTACTTC.

On this clone: This CDR3 is also generated by other DNA sequences in the sample. The chain is built from TRBV28 and TRBJ2-2; 10 positions agree with TRBD1. The CDR3 runs 14 residues. V was clipped by 5 bases and J by 5 bases; unmatched bases: 2. In germline, CDR1 is MDHEN, CDR2 SYDVKM. CDR3 region: CASSPGQGTGELFF. The CDR3 DNA is TGTGCCAGCAGTCCGGGACAGGGGACCGGGGAGCTGTTTTTT.

The V gene is TRBV10-3, the J gene TRBJ2-1, with TRBD2 matching 9 bases. Germline lookup yields CDR1 ENHRY and CDR2 SYGVKD. CDR3 size: 15 residues. V lost 11 bases, J lost 7 bases, and 15 bases stayed unmatched. DNA for the CDR3: TGTGCCCATAGCGGGAGAGACGAAGGTGGGAATGAGCAGTTCTTC. Translating gives CAHSGRDEGGNEQFF.

The CDR3 DNA follows: TGTGCCACCCTGCCTGGGACGACTAATGAAAAACTGTTTTTT. Protein: CATLPGTTNEKLFF. V and J are TRBV15 and TRBJ1-4, with a tentative D call TRBD1 (5 bases). CDR3 length equals 14 residues. Germline lookup yields CDR1 LNHNV and CDR2 YYDKDF (reference sequence). Between the trimmed V and J ends, which lost 8 bases and 2 bases, there was a span of 12 bases.

CDR3 DNA: TGTGCCAGCAGTTTATCTTGGGGGAGGAACACTGAAGCTTTCTTT. Translating it yields CASSLSWGRNTEAFF. V usage is TRBV28 and J usage is TRBJ1-1; possibly TRBD1 for D (5 bases). Trimming left V 1 base short and J 1 base short, with 10 bases between. Germline CDR1 reads MDHEN; CDR2 reads SYDVKM. The CDR3 loop spans 15 amino acids. Full variable domain (outside the CDR3, taken from reference TRBV28 and TRBJ1-1): DVKVTQSSRYLVKRTGEKVFLECVQDMDHENMFWYRQDPGLGLRLIYFSYDVKMKEKGDIPEGYSVSREKKERFSLILESASTNQTSMYLCASSLSWGRNTEAFFGQGTRLTVV.

The chain carries TRBV19 and TRBJ2-7, with 15 bases that match TRBD2. There are 18 residues in the CDR3. V lost 3 bases to trimming and J lost 3 bases; unmatched junction nucleotides: 9. Germline lookup yields CDR1 LNHDA and CDR2 SQIVND (reference sequence). The CDR3 bases are TGTGCCAGTAGTATTCATCCCGGACTAGCGGGAGGGAACTACGAGCAGTACTTC. Residues: CASSIHPGLAGGNYEQYF.

About this clone itself: Possible read error: a much larger clone is one base away. The conserved phenylalanine or tryptophan normally closing the CDR3 is absent here, so this likely arose from a read error. The CDR3 reads CASSLKTGNTEAFL. The CDR3 coding sequence is TGTGCCAGCAGCTTGAAGACGGGGAACACTGAAGCTTTCCTT. This rearrangement joins TRBV5-4 to TRBJ1-1; D gene ambiguous. V dropped 1 base and J dropped 1 base, with 8 bases sitting between them. The CDR3 is 14 amino acids. Germline V gives CDR1 SGHNT, CDR2 YYREEE (reference sequence).

The chain couples TRBV29-1 to TRBJ1-1; 9 nucleotides agree with TRBD1. The V segment lost 4 bases and the J segment 4 bases; nucleotides outside the gene matches: 7. The CDR3 runs 14 residues. Germline CDR1 SQVTM, CDR2 ANQGSEA. CDR3 bases: TGCAGCGTTGGGGGACAGGGTGGTTCCACTGAAGCTTTCTTT. Protein product: CSVGGQGGSTEAFF.

J is TRBJ2-5 and V is TRBV14; 8 bases fit TRBD1. Germline V gene sequence: CDR1 SGHDN, CDR2 FVKESK. CDR3 size: 16 residues. The J segment lost 3 bases and the V segment lost 1 base, leaving 7 bases of the junction unmatched. CDR3 sequence reads: CASSQGTGIGKETQYF. CDR3 in DNA: TGTGCCAGCAGCCAAGGGACAGGGATTGGTAAAGAGACCCAGTACTTC.

This clone was recorded a few times. V and J are TRBV4-1 and TRBJ1-2, with D perhaps TRBD1 (5 bases). From germline, CDR1 is MGHRA and CDR2 YSYEKL. CDR3 size: 14 residues. With 0 bases removed from V and 4 bases from J, the gap between germline ends came to 9 bases. In DNA, the CDR3 is TGCGCCAGCAGCCAAGATTACCAGGGCTATGGCTACACCTTC. This encodes CASSQDYQGYGYTF.

With respect to this clone: Since no conserved phenylalanine or tryptophan closes the CDR3, a read error is the likely cause. This sequence joins TRBV6-1 and TRBJ1-2, with D possibly matching TRBD1 (5 bases). The V end lost 4 bases, the J end lost 3 bases, and 15 bases lay between the germline ends. Germline lookup yields CDR1 MNHNS and CDR2 SASEGT. This CDR3 has 15 amino acids. The CDR3 is CASSAGTGGDYGYTL. For the CDR3, the DNA is TGTGCCAGCAGTGCCGGGACGGGGGGAGACTATGGCTACACCCTC.

The count of this clone is one. This chain connects TRBV7-9 to TRBJ2-4; 8 positions match TRBD2. V was clipped by 4 bases and J by 0 bases; unmatched bases: 8. The CDR3 is made up of 17 amino acids. Germline V gene data show CDR1 as SEHNR and CDR2 as FQNEAQ (reference sequence). CDR3 nucleotide sequence: TGTGCCAGCAGCTCAACTAGCGGAACCCTAGCCAAAAACATTCAGTACTTC. Its protein product is CASSSTSGTLAKNIQYF.

This clone turned up a few times. This rearrangement joins TRBV7-6 to TRBJ1-5; D is undetermined. Per the germline V gene, CDR1 is SGHVS and CDR2 is FNYEAQ. The CDR3 spans 10 residues. CDR3 amino acids: CHPELEPQHF. In DNA, the CDR3 is TGTCACCCGGAGCTGGAGCCCCAGCATTTT.

The chain is built from TRBV7-2 and TRBJ2-1, with unresolved D. V lost 1 base and J 4 bases, leaving 11 bases between the germline ends. The CDR3 runs 15 residues. Germline V lookup: CDR1 SGHTA, CDR2 FQGNSA. The CDR3 reads CASSLEFVSYNEQFF. CDR3 in DNA: TGTGCCAGCAGCTTAGAGTTTGTTTCATACAATGAGCAGTTCTTC.